The 14 T cell receptor beta chains presented below share a single source sample, sequenced in a study of technical replicates of blood from a handful of donors. Sequenced by immunoSEQ multiplex PCR; TCRdb stores in-frame clones only, minus some. The table shows more than 75,000 clones, with about 94% occurring only once. Sample: T cells isolated from PBMCs. All receptors come from a human donor in good health.

The chain uses TRBV11-2 and TRBJ1-2; TRBD1 matches 7 bases. The CDR3 is 13 amino acids. Germline CDR1 SGHAT, CDR2 FQNNGV. Trimming cost V 5 bases and J 8 bases; bases outside gene matches: 8. CDR3 loop: CASSPGQLRGYTF. DNA of the CDR3: TGTGCCAGCAGCCCGGGACAGTTGCGAGGCTACACCTTC. The full variable domain, completed using reference TRBV11-2 and TRBJ1-2, is EAGVAQSPRYKIIEKRQSVAFWCNPISGHATLYWYQQILGQGPKLLIQFQNNGVVDDSQLPKDRFSAERLKGVDSTLKIQPAKLEDSAVYLCASSPGQLRGYTFGSGTRLTVV.

The rearrangement links TRBV29-1 to TRBJ2-7, with 7 bases identical to TRBD1. The CDR3 consists of 11 residues. Germline V gives CDR1 SQVTM, CDR2 ANQGSEA. The CDR3 sequence: CSGTGDYEQYF. In nucleotides, the CDR3 is TGCAGTGGTACAGGGGACTACGAGCAGTACTTC.

This chain joins TRBV4-2 and TRBJ2-7; D may be TRBD2 (6 bases). Trimming stripped 4 bases from V and 2 bases from J, with 9 bases between. Germline CDR1 LGHNA, CDR2 YNFKEQ. CDR3 length equals 13 residues. The CDR3 loop is CASSPGVTYEQYF. The CDR3 DNA follows: TGTGCCAGCAGCCCGGGAGTCACCTACGAGCAGTACTTC.

The chain has TRBV11-2 and TRBJ2-7; the match to TRBD1 covers 7 bases. The V segment lost 3 bases and the J segment 4 bases; nucleotides outside the gene matches: 9. The germline gives CDR1 SGHAT, CDR2 FQNNGV. This CDR3 region has 15 residues. As DNA, the CDR3 is TGTGCCAGCAGCTTGCAACAGGGGCGAGGGTACGAGCAGTACTTC. Translating it yields CASSLQQGRGYEQYF.

The chain links TRBV28 to TRBJ2-7; 9 bases line up with TRBD2. This CDR3 region has 17 residues. V shed 3 bases and J 3 bases; nucleotides not matched to a gene: 12. Germline assignment: CDR1 MDHEN and CDR2 SYDVKM. CDR3 coding DNA: TGTGCCAGCAGTTTTCTAATAGCGGGAGAGTCTCGCTACGAGCAGTACTTC. Encoded protein: CASSFLIAGESRYEQYF.

The genes are TRBV6-6 and TRBJ1-1, with D uncertain. This CDR3 has 12 residues. CDR1 is MNHNY and CDR2 is SVGAGI in the germline V gene (reference sequence). Trimming removed 0 bases at V and 11 bases at J, with 10 bases between. This CDR3 is CASSYSGDSAFF. The DNA for the CDR3 is TGTGCCAGCAGTTACTCTGGAGATTCGGCTTTCTTT.

The chain uses TRBV7-6 and TRBJ2-7, with TRBD2 identical over 7 bases. The germline gives CDR1 SGHVS, CDR2 FNYEAQ. The CDR3 has 15 amino acids. V shed 1 base and J 5 bases; nucleotides not matched to a gene: 8. CDR3 region: CASSLVPGEGNEQYF. The CDR3 bases are TGTGCCAGCAGCTTAGTTCCTGGGGAGGGAAACGAGCAGTACTTC. The full variable domain, rest sourced from reference TRBV7-6 and TRBJ2-7, is GAGVSQSPRYKVTKRGQDVALRCDPISGHVSLYWYRQALGQGPEFLTYFNYEAQQDKSGLPNDRFSAERPEGSISTLTIQRTEQRDSAMYRCASSLVPGEGNEQYFGPGTRLTVT.

This clone was recorded once. The CDR3 DNA follows: TGTGCCAGCAGCTTCCTCGGGGAGGGGATGTTTAACTATGGCTACACCTTC. As protein: CASSFLGEGMFNYGYTF. J is TRBJ1-2 and V is TRBV11-2; tentatively, D is TRBD1 (5 bases). The ends were cut back, 3 bases at V and 1 base at J, with 18 bases in the middle. The CDR3 spans 17 residues. The germline V gene encodes CDR1 SGHAT and CDR2 FQNNGV.

The chain is built from TRBV19 and TRBJ1-2; D is ambiguous. The CDR3 consists of 15 residues. Trimming pared 6 bases from V and 3 bases from J, leaving 17 bases between. Germline CDR1 reads LNHDA; CDR2 reads SQIVND (reference sequence). CDR3 region: CASRLPTGEDYGYTF. Written as DNA, the CDR3 is TGTGCCAGTAGATTGCCAACGGGAGAGGACTATGGCTACACCTTC.

This chain links TRBV11-2 with TRBJ2-7; TRBD1 might be the D (6 bases). The V gene's germline CDR1 is SGHAT and CDR2 FQNNGV. This CDR3 is 15 amino acids long. Between the trimmed V and J ends, which lost 7 bases and 3 bases, there was a span of 19 bases. The CDR3 spells CASTIRGRSFYEQYF. CDR3 DNA: TGTGCCAGCACCATAAGGGGGAGAAGCTTCTACGAGCAGTACTTC.

The V gene is TRBV7-9, the J gene TRBJ2-7; D may be TRBD2 (5 bases). The germline CDR1 and CDR2 sequences are SEHNR and FQNEAQ (reference sequence). This CDR3 contains 16 residues. The V and J ends lost 3 bases and 3 bases respectively, with 18 bases between them. CDR3 bases: TGTGCCAGCAGCTTTAAGGCCGAAAGTCGGGGCTACGAGCAGTACTTC. Protein sequence: CASSFKAESRGYEQYF.

This rearrangement joins TRBV10-3 to TRBJ1-2; the D gene is possibly TRBD1 (5 bases). This CDR3 spans 15 amino acids. Per germline, CDR1 ENHRY and CDR2 SYGVKD. V was cut by 2 bases and J by 8 bases, with 18 bases left in between. CDR3 in amino acids: CAISEGASWGSGYTF. The CDR3 region has the DNA TGTGCCATCAGTGAGGGGGCGTCTTGGGGAAGCGGCTACACCTTC.

The count of this clone is one. J is TRBJ1-1 and V is TRBV29-1; unclear D gene. The CDR3 loop spans 10 amino acids. The V and J ends lost 5 bases and 3 bases respectively, with 4 bases between them. The germline V gene has CDR1 SQVTM and CDR2 ANQGSEA. Here the CDR3 DNA reads TGCAGCGTTTCTCACACTGAAGCTTTCTTT. Protein sequence: CSVSHTEAFF.

This chain connects TRBV28 to TRBJ1-5; a possible D gene is TRBD1 (5 bases). V shed 8 bases and J shed 1 base, with 12 bases lying between them. Germline V gene lookup returns CDR1 MDHEN and CDR2 SYDVKM. The CDR3 has 14 residues. The CDR3 loop is CASFQGNSNQPQHF. The DNA for the CDR3 is TGTGCCAGCTTCCAGGGAAACAGCAATCAGCCCCAGCATTTT. Looking up the rest from reference TRBV28 and TRBJ1-5 gives the full variable domain: DVKVTQSSRYLVKRTGEKVFLECVQDMDHENMFWYRQDPGLGLRLIYFSYDVKMKEKGDIPEGYSVSREKKERFSLILESASTNQTSMYLCASFQGNSNQPQHFGDGTRLSIL.